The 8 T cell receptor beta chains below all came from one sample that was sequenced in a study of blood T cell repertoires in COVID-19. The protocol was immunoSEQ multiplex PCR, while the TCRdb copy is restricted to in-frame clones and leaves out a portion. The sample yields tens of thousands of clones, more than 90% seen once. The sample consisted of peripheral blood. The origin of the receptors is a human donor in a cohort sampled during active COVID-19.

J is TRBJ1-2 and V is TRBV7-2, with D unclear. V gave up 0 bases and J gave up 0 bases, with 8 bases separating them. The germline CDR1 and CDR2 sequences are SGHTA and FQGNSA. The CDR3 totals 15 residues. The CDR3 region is CASSLAGRANYGYTF. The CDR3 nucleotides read TGTGCCAGCAGCTTAGCGGGCCGCGCTAACTATGGCTACACCTTC.

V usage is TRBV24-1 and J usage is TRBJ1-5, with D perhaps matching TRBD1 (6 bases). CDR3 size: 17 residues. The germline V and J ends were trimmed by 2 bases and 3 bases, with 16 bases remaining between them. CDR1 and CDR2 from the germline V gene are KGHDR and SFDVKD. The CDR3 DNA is TGTGCCACCAGTGATTCACGAACCGGGACACTCAATCAGCCCCAGCATTTT. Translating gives CATSDSRTGTLNQPQHF.

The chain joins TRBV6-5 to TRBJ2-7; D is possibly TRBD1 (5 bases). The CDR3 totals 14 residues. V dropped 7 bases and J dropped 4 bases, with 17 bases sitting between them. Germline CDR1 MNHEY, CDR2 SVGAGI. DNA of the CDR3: TGTGCCAGCACGCGGAGTCAGGGTATATACGAGCAGTACTTC. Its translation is CASTRSQGIYEQYF.

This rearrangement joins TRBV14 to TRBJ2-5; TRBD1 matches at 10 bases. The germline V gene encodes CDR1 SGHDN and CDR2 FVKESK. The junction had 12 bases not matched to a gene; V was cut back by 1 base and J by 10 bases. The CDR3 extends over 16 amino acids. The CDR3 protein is CASSQGGDRGPSGQYF. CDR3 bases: TGTGCCAGCAGCCAAGGAGGCGACAGGGGGCCCTCGGGCCAGTACTTC.

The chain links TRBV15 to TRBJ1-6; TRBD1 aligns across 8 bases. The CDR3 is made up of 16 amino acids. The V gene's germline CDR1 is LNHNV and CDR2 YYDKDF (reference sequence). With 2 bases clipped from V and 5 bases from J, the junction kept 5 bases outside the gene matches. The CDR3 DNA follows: TGTGCCACCAGCAGAAGAGACAGGGGAAATAATTCACCCCTCCACTTT. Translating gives CATSRRDRGNNSPLHF.

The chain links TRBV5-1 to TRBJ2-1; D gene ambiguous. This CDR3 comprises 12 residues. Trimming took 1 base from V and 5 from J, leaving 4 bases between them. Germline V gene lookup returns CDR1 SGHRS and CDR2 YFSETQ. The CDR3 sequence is CASSLPDNEQFF. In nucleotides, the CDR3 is TGCGCCAGCAGCTTGCCCGACAATGAGCAGTTCTTC.

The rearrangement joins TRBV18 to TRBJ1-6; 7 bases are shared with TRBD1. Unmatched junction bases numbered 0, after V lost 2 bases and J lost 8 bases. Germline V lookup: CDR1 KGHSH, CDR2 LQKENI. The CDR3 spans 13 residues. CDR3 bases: TGTGCCAGCTCACCAACAGGGGATTCACCCCTCCACTTT. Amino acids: CASSPTGDSPLHF.

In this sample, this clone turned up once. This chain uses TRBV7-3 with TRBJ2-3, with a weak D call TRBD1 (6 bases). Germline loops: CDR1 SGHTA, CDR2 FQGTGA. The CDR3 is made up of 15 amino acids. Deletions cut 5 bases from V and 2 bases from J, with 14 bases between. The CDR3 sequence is CASSATGTPTDTQYF. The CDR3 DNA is TGTGCCAGCAGCGCGACCGGGACACCCACAGATACGCAGTATTTT.